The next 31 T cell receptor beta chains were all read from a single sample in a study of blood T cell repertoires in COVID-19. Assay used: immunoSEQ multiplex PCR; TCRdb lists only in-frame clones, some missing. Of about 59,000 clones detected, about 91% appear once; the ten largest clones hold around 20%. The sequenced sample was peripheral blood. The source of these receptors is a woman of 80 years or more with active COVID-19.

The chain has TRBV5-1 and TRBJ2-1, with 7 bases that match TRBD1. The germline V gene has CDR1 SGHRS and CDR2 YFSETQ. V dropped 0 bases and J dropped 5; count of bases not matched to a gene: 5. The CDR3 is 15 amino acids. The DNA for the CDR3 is TGCGCCAGCAGCTTGGCTCCGGGGACAGACAATGAGCAGTTCTTC. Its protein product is CASSLAPGTDNEQFF.

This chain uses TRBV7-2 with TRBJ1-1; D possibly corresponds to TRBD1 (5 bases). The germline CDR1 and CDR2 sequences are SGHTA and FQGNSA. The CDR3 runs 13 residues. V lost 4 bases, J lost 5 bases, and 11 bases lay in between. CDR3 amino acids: CASSSEGRTEAFF. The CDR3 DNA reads TGTGCCAGCAGCTCAGAGGGGAGGACTGAAGCTTTCTTT. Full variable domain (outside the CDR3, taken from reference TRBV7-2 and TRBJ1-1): GAGVSQSPSNKVTEKGKDVELRCDPISGHTALYWYRQSLGQGLEFLIYFQGNSAPDKSGLPSDRFSAERTGGSVSTLTIQRTQQEDSAVYLCASSSEGRTEAFFGQGTRLTVV.

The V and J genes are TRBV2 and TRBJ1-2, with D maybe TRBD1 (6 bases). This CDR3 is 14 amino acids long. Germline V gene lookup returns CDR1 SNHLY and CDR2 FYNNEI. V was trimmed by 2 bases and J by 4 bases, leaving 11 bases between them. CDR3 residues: CASSEMRTAYGYTF. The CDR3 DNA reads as TGTGCCAGCAGTGAAATGAGGACAGCCTATGGCTACACCTTC.

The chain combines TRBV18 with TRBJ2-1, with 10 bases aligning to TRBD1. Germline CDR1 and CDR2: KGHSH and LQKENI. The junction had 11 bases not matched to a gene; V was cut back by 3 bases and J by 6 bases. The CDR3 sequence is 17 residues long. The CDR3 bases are TGTGCCAGCTCACCCTTTTACTCCGGGACAGGGGCCAATGAGCAGTTCTTC. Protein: CASSPFYSGTGANEQFF. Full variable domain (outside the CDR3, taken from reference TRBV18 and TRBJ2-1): NAGVMQNPRHLVRRRGQEARLRCSPMKGHSHVYWYRQLPEEGLKFMVYLQKENIIDESGMPKERFSAEFPKEGPSILRIQQVVRGDSAAYFCASSPFYSGTGANEQFFGPGTRLTVL.

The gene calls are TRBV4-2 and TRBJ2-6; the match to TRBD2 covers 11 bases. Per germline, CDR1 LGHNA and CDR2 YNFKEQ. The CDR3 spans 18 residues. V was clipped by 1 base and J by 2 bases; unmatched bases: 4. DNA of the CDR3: TGTGCCAGCAGCCAAGTCCTAGCGGGGGGTGCTGGGGCCAACGTCCTGACTTTC. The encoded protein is CASSQVLAGGAGANVLTF.

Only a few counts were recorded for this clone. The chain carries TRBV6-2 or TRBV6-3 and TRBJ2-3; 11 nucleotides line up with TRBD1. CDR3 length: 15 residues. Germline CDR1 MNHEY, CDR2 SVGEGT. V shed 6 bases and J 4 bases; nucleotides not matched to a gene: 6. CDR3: CASSPWTGGSDTQYF. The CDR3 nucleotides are TGTGCCAGCAGCCCCTGGACAGGGGGCTCAGATACGCAGTATTTT.

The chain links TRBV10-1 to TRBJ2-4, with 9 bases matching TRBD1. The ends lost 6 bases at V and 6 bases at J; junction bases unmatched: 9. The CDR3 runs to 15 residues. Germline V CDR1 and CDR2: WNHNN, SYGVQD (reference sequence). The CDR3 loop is CASRRLQGAGNIQYF. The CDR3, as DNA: TGCGCCAGCAGGCGCCTACAGGGGGCCGGAAACATTCAGTACTTC.

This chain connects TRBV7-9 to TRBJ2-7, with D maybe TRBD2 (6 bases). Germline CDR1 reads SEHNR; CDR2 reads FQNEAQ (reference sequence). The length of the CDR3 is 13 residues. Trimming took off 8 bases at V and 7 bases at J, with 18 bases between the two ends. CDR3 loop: CASRSGGDGEQYF. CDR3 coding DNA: TGTGCCAGCCGAAGCGGAGGGGACGGGGAGCAGTACTTC. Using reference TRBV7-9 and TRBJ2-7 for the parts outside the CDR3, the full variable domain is DTGVSQNPRHKITKRGQNVTFRCDPISEHNRLYWYRQTLGQGPEFLTYFQNEAQLEKSRLLSDRFSAERPKGSFSTLEIQRTEQGDSAMYLCASRSGGDGEQYFGPGTRLTVT.

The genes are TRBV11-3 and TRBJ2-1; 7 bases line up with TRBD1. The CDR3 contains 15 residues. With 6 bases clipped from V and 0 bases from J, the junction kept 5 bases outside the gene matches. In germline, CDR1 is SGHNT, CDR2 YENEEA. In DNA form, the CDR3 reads TGTGCCAGCAGAGACAGGGATCCCTCCTACAATGAGCAGTTCTTC. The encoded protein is CASRDRDPSYNEQFF.

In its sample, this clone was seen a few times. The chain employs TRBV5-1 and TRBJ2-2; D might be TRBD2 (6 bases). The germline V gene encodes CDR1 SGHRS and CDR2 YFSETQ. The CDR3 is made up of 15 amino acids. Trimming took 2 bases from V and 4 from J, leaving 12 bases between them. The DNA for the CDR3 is TGCGCCAGCAGCTTTCCGGGGGTGGGCACCGGGGAGCTGTTTTTT. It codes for CASSFPGVGTGELFF.

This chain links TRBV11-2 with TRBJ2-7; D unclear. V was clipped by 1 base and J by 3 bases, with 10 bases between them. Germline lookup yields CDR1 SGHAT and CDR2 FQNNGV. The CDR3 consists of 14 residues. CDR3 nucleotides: TGTGCCAGCAGCTTAGGACTTCTCCACTACGAGCAGTACTTC. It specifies CASSLGLLHYEQYF.

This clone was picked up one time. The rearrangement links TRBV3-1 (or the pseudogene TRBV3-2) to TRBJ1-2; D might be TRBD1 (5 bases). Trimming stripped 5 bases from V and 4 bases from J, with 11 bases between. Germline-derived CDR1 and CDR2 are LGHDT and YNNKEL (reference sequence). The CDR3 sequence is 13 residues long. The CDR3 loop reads CASSSGGTYGYTF. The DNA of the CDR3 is TGTGCCAGCAGCTCTGGGGGGACCTATGGCTACACCTTC.

The CDR3 nucleotides are TGTGCCAGCAGCGGGGGGACTAGCTCCTACGAGCAGTACTTC. Translated, it gives CASSGGTSSYEQYF. V and J are TRBV9 and TRBJ2-7, with 8 bases that match TRBD2. Germline CDR1 is SGDLS and CDR2 is YYNGEE. J was trimmed by 0 bases and V by 3 bases; bases with no gene match: 2. CDR3 length: 14 amino acids. Full variable domain (rest looked up from reference TRBV9 and TRBJ2-7): DSGVTQTPKHLITATGQRVTLRCSPRSGDLSVYWYQQSLDQGLQFLIQYYNGEERAKGNILERFSAQQFPDLHSELNLSSLELGDSALYFCASSGGTSSYEQYFGPGTRLTVT.

The CDR3 spells CASSVVPGQGMYEQYF. CDR3 in DNA: TGTGCCAGCAGCGTAGTCCCGGGACAGGGTATGTACGAGCAGTACTTC. This chain joins TRBV9 and TRBJ2-7, with 9 bases that match TRBD1. J gave up 4 bases and V 0 bases, and 8 bases lay outside the gene matches. CDR1 SGDLS and CDR2 YYNGEE come from the germline V gene. This CDR3 has 16 residues.

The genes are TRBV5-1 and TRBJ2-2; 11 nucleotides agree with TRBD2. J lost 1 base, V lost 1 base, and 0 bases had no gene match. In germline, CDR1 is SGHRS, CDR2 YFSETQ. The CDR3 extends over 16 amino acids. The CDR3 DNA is TGCGCCAGCAGCTTGACTAGCGGGAGGAACACCGGGGAGCTGTTTTTT. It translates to CASSLTSGRNTGELFF.

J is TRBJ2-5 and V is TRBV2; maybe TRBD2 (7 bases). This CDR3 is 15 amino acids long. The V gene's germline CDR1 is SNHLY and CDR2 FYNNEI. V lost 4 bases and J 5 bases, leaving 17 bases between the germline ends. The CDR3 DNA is TGTGCCAGCAGTGGGGGGGGGCGAGCTCCGGAGACCCAGTACTTC. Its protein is CASSGGGRAPETQYF.

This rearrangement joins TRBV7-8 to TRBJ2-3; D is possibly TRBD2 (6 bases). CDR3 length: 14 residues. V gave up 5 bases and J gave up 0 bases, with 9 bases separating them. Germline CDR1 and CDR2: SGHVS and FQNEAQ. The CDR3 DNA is TGTGCCAGCAGCCTCGGGACTAGCACAGATACGCAGTATTTT. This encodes CASSLGTSTDTQYF.

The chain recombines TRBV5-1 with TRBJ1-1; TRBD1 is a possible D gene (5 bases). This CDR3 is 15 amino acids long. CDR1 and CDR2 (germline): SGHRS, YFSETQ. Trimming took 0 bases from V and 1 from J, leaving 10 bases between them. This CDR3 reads CASSLADSQNTEAFF. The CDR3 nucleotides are TGCGCCAGCAGCTTGGCAGACAGCCAGAACACTGAAGCTTTCTTT. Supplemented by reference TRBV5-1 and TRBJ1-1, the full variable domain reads KAGVTQTPRYLIKTRGQQVTLSCSPISGHRSVSWYQQTPGQGLQFLFEYFSETQRNKGNFPGRFSGRQFSNSRSEMNVSTLELGDSALYLCASSLADSQNTEAFFGQGTRLTVV.

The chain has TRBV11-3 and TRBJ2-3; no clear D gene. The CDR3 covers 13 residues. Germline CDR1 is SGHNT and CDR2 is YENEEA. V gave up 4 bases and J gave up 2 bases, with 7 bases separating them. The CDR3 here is CASSYSPTDTQYF. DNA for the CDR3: TGTGCCAGCAGCTACAGCCCCACAGATACGCAGTATTTT.

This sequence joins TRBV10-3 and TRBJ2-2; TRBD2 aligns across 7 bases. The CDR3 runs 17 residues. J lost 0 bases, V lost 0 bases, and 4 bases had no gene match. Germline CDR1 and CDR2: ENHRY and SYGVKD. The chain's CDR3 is CAISESRGDANTGELFF. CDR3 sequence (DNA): TGTGCCATCAGTGAGTCCCGGGGGGACGCGAACACCGGGGAGCTGTTTTTT.

CDR3 in DNA: TGTGCCAGCAAGCGGGGCCGGGATGCCCCGGATACGCAGTATTTT. Translating it yields CASKRGRDAPDTQYF. The V and J genes are TRBV9 and TRBJ2-3; 7 nucleotides line up with TRBD2. The germline V gene has CDR1 SGDLS and CDR2 YYNGEE. V shed 6 bases, J shed 6 bases, and the junction held 13 bases outside the gene matches. This CDR3 has 15 amino acids.

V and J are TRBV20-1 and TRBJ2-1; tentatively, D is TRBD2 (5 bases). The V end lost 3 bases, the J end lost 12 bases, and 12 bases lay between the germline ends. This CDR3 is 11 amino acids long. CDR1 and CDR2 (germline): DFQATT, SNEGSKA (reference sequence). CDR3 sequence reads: CSASTSLRQFF. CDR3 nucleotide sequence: TGCAGTGCTAGTACTAGTCTCCGGCAGTTCTTC.

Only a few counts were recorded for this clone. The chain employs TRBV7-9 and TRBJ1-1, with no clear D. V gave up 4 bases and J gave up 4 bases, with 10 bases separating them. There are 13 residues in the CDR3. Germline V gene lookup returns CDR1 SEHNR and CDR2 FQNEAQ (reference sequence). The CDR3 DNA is TGTGCCAGCAGCTGGGCCCCTCTCACTGAAGCTTTCTTT. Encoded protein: CASSWAPLTEAFF.

This CDR3 reads CASLHLDRDYDTQYF. In DNA form, the CDR3 reads TGCGCCAGCCTCCACCTGGACCGGGACTATGATACGCAGTATTTT. The chain combines TRBV5-1 with TRBJ2-3; TRBD2 aligns across 7 bases. This CDR3 comprises 15 residues. The V segment lost 7 bases and the J segment 6 bases; nucleotides outside the gene matches: 14. Germline loops: CDR1 SGHRS, CDR2 YFSETQ.

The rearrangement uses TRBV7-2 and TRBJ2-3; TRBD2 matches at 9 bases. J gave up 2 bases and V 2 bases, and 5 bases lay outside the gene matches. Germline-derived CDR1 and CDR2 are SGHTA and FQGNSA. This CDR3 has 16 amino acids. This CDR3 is CASSLWRGGDTDTQYF. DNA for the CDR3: TGTGCCAGCAGCTTATGGCGGGGGGGCGACACAGATACGCAGTATTTT.

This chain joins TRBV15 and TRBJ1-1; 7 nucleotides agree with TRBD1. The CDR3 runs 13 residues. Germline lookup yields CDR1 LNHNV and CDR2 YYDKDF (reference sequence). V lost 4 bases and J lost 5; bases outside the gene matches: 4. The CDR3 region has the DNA TGTGCCACCAGCATGGGACAGCGAACTGAAGCTTTCTTT. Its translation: CATSMGQRTEAFF.

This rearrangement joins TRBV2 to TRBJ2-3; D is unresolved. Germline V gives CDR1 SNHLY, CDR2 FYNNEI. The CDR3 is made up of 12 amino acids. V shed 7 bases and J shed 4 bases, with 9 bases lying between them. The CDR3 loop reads CASTPSADTQYF. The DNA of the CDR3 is TGTGCCAGCACCCCCTCTGCAGATACGCAGTATTTT.

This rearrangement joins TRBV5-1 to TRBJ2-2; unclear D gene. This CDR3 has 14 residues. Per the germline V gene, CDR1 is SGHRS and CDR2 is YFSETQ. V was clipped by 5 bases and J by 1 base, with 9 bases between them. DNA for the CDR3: TGCGCCAGCAGTGAGATTCTGAACACCGGGGAGCTGTTTTTT. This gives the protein CASSEILNTGELFF.

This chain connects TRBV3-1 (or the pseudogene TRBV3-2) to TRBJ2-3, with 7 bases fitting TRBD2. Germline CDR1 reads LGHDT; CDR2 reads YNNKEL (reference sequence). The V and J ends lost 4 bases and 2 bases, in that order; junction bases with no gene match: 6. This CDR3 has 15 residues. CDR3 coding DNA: TGTGCCAGCAGCCCGTGGGCGGGGGACACAGATACGCAGTATTTT. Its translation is CASSPWAGDTDTQYF.

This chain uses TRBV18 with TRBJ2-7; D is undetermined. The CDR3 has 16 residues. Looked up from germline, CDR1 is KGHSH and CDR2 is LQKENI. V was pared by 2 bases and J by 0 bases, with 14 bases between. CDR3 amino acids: CASSPASGGSSYEQYF. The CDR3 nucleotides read TGTGCCAGCTCACCAGCATCAGGTGGAAGCTCCTACGAGCAGTACTTC.

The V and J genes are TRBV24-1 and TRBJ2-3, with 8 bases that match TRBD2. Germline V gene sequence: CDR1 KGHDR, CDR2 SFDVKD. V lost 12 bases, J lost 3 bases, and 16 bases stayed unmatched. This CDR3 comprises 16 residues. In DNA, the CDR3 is TGTGCCCCTTCACTCCCGCGGGGGGTGAGAACAGATACGCAGTATTTT. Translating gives CAPSLPRGVRTDTQYF.